The next 30 T cell receptor beta chains were all read from a single sample in a study of T cells in Graves' hyperthyroidism and ophthalmopathy. Regions amplified from RNA transcripts were the TCR beta CDR3 regions. With the HTBI primer set, the TCR CDR3 went through a first round of RT-PCR. From the multiplex PCR reads, TCRdb called clonotypes with MiXCR, one entry per CDR3 protein. The sample has 80,000 to 100,000 distinct CDR3 sequences, 40% seen once. Sequencing was performed on peripheral blood or thyroid tissue (not recorded which). These receptors were collected from a woman in her thirties with Graves' hyperthyroidism.

The sample holds many counts of this clonotype. This chain joins TRBV5-8 and TRBJ1-3; D is uncertain. The V and J ends lost 1 base and 5 bases respectively, with 7 bases between them. CDR1 SGHTS and CDR2 YDEGEE come from the germline V gene. This CDR3 spans 13 amino acids. The CDR3 loop is CASSLLNRNTIYF. DNA of the CDR3: TGTGCCAGCAGCTTGTTAAACCGAAACACCATATATTTT. The whole variable domain, remainder taken from reference TRBV5-8 and TRBJ1-3, is EAGVTQSPTHLIKTRGQQATLRCSPISGHTSVYWYQQALGLGLQFLLWYDEGEERNRGNFPPRFSGRQFPNYSSELNVNALELEDSALYLCASSLLNRNTIYFGEGSWLTVV.

The chain has TRBV15 and TRBJ1-2; D unclear. Per germline, CDR1 LNHNV and CDR2 YYDKDF (reference sequence). The CDR3 is 14 residues long. V shed 9 bases and J shed 2 bases, with 16 bases lying between them. The CDR3 here is CATAEEGDNYGYTF. The CDR3 DNA reads TGTGCCACAGCAGAGGAAGGCGACAACTATGGCTACACCTTC.

This clonotype was picked up many times. V usage is TRBV10-3 and J usage is TRBJ2-3, with 13 bases identical to TRBD2. Germline CDR1 is ENHRY and CDR2 is SYGVKD. The CDR3 is 14 amino acids. V dropped 11 bases and J dropped 2; count of bases not matched to a gene: 4. The CDR3 DNA reads as TGTGCCGCCGGGACTAGCGGGACCACAGATACGCAGTATTTT. It codes for CAAGTSGTTDTQYF.

This clonotype was observed many times. V and J are TRBV4-1 and TRBJ2-5; no clear D gene. V lost 0 bases and J 5 bases, leaving 13 bases between the germline ends. CDR1 is MGHRA, CDR2 YSYEKL, per germline. The CDR3 loop spans 15 amino acids. Here the CDR3 DNA reads TGCGCCAGCAGCCAAGATCGTTTCCCAGCTGAGACCCAGTACTTC. Residues: CASSQDRFPAETQYF.

This clonotype was detected many times. V and J are TRBV5-6 and TRBJ2-5; 11 nucleotides match TRBD2. The ends lost 4 bases at V and 4 bases at J; junction bases unmatched: 15. The germline V gene encodes CDR1 SGHDT and CDR2 YYEEEE. The CDR3 has 18 residues. CDR3 protein: CASSRVLAGATFGETQYF. CDR3 in DNA: TGTGCCAGCAGCAGAGTACTAGCGGGGGCGACGTTTGGAGAGACCCAGTACTTC.

V gene TRBV7-9 combines with J gene TRBJ1-5; 12 bases line up with TRBD1. CDR1 is SEHNR and CDR2 is FQNEAQ in the germline V gene (reference sequence). Trimming at V came to 2 bases and at J to 7 bases, leaving 3 bases not matched to a gene. This CDR3 comprises 15 residues. The DNA of the CDR3 is TGTGCCAGCAGCTTAAGGGACAGGGGGCACCAGCCCCAGCATTTT. This translates into CASSLRDRGHQPQHF.

This clonotype is classed as medium-sized (0.01 to 0.1%). The rearrangement uses TRBV20-1 and TRBJ2-5; no firm D call. Per the germline V gene, CDR1 is DFQATT and CDR2 is SNEGSKA (reference sequence). This CDR3 spans 11 amino acids. Here the CDR3 DNA reads TGCGGCGGAGAGCACCAAGAGACCCAGTACTTC. Protein: CGGEHQETQYF.

This clonotype appeared many times. The rearrangement joins TRBV9 to TRBJ2-7; 9 positions agree with TRBD2. CDR3 length equals 15 residues. V trimming: 0 bases; J trimming: 5 bases; junction bases outside the gene matches: 6. The germline gives CDR1 SGDLS, CDR2 YYNGEE. As DNA, the CDR3 is TGTGCCAGCAGCGTAGAAGTAGCGGGAGTAGACGAGCAGTACTTC. Encoded protein: CASSVEVAGVDEQYF.

V gene TRBV7-6 combines with J gene TRBJ1-1, with D maybe TRBD1 (6 bases). CDR1 is SGHVS and CDR2 is FNYEAQ in the germline V gene. The CDR3 runs to 13 residues. The CDR3 loop is CARDPQGWTEAFF. The CDR3 DNA sequence: TGTGCTAGAGACCCCCAGGGGTGGACTGAAGCTTTCTTT.

The V call is TRBV6-6, the J call TRBJ2-5, with D hard to call. CDR1 and CDR2 from the germline V gene are MNHNY and SVGAGI (reference sequence). Deletions cut 2 bases from V and 7 bases from J, with 5 bases between. CDR3 length: 11 amino acids. The CDR3 region is CASSYPVTQYF. As DNA, the CDR3 is TGTGCCAGCAGTTACCCGGTGACCCAGTACTTC.

The count of this clonotype is one. The V and J genes are TRBV15 and TRBJ1-1, with a weak D call TRBD1 (5 bases). The length of the CDR3 is 14 residues. The germline V gene encodes CDR1 LNHNV and CDR2 YYDKDF (reference sequence). The V end lost 3 bases, the J end lost 3 bases, and 11 bases lay between the germline ends. The CDR3 coding sequence is TGTGCCACCAGCAGCGAACTAGGGGACACTGAAGCTTTCTTT. Translating gives CATSSELGDTEAFF.

This clonotype has at least ten counts. This chain uses TRBV20-1 with TRBJ2-5; TRBD2 agrees at 7 bases. J was trimmed by 7 bases and V by 6 bases; bases with no gene match: 17. This CDR3 is 15 amino acids long. The germline CDR1 and CDR2 sequences are DFQATT and SNEGSKA (reference sequence). The CDR3 DNA reads as TGCAGTGCAACAGTTCTAGCGGCGGGGGTTGGGACCCAGTACTTC. It is translated as CSATVLAAGVGTQYF.

This clonotype was observed many times. This chain uses TRBV7-9 with TRBJ1-2, with a weak D call TRBD1 (5 bases). Germline CDR1 reads SEHNR; CDR2 reads FQNEAQ (reference sequence). This CDR3 spans 14 amino acids. With 6 bases removed from V and 2 bases from J, the gap between germline ends came to 13 bases. This CDR3 is CASRGQGGNYGYTF. DNA for the CDR3: TGTGCCAGCAGGGGGCAGGGCGGAAACTATGGCTACACCTTC.

The sample holds many counts of this clonotype. At one end the junction does not follow the germline gene, possibly because of a read error. The V and J genes are TRBV20-1 and TRBJ2-7; TRBD2 agrees at 14 bases. Looked up from germline, CDR1 is DFQATT and CDR2 is SNEGSKA (reference sequence). This CDR3 has 13 residues. Here the CDR3 reads CSAKGTSGSAGSF. The CDR3 DNA is TGCAGTGCTAAAGGGACTAGCGGGAGTGCGGGTTCATTC.

This clonotype was counted ten times or more. The chain employs TRBV7-8 and TRBJ1-4; D remains unclear. The CDR3 loop spans 17 amino acids. Per germline, CDR1 SGHVS and CDR2 FQNEAQ. Trimming took 1 base from V and 0 from J, leaving 12 bases between them. CDR3 loop: CASSLGGGLATNEKLFF. In DNA, the CDR3 is TGTGCCAGCAGCTTAGGAGGAGGGCTTGCAACTAATGAAAAACTGTTTTTT.

In this sample, this clonotype turned up many times. V usage is TRBV5-1 and J usage is TRBJ1-1, with a possible D match to TRBD1 (5 bases). This CDR3 spans 15 amino acids. The V and J ends lost 4 bases and 0 bases respectively, with 13 bases between them. Per germline, CDR1 SGHRS and CDR2 YFSETQ. CDR3 nucleotide sequence: TGCGCCAGCAGCGACACCGGACAACTGAACACTGAAGCTTTCTTT. It specifies CASSDTGQLNTEAFF.

On this clonotype: This clone may be a read error of a much larger clone one base away. This chain uses TRBV19 with TRBJ2-7; D is undetermined. Germline lookup yields CDR1 LNHDA and CDR2 SQIVND (reference sequence). The CDR3 spans 14 residues. The ends were cut back, 9 bases at V and 2 bases at J, with 17 bases in the middle. Here the CDR3 DNA reads TGTGCCAGCAGTCCCCCGATAACCCCCTACGAGCAGTACTTC. This translates into CASSPPITPYEQYF.

This clonotype was observed at least ten times. The rearrangement joins TRBV19 to TRBJ2-2; TRBD2 matches at 8 bases. V was pared by 7 bases and J by 3 bases, with 7 bases of the junction left unmatched. Germline V gene sequence: CDR1 LNHDA, CDR2 SQIVND (reference sequence). The CDR3 extends over 15 amino acids. CDR3 sequence: CASTAPGLDTGELFF. DNA of the CDR3: TGTGCCAGTACCGCTCCGGGACTAGACACCGGGGAGCTGTTTTTT.

Concerning this clonotype: Germline is not matched at one junction end, which may reflect a read error. CDR3 sequence (DNA): TGTGCCACCAGCAGAGATAGGAACACCGGGGAGCTGTACTTC. It yields the protein CATSRDRNTGELYF. The chain uses TRBV15 and TRBJ2-7; D is perhaps TRBD2 (5 bases). The CDR3 is 14 residues long. Germline assignment: CDR1 LNHNV and CDR2 YYDKDF (reference sequence).

This clonotype was counted at least ten times. CDR3 coding DNA: TGTGCCAGCAGTGTTACAGGGGAAGCTTTCTTT. It codes for CASSVTGEAFF. This rearrangement joins TRBV25-1 to TRBJ1-1; possibly TRBD1 for D (6 bases). CDR1 MGHDK and CDR2 SYGVNS come from the germline V gene. V lost 4 bases, J lost 8 bases, and 8 bases lay in between. This CDR3 has 11 residues.

This clonotype was picked up many times. This chain links TRBV4-1 with TRBJ1-4, with 8 bases that match TRBD1. The V gene's germline CDR1 is MGHRA and CDR2 YSYEKL. Trimming took 4 bases from V and 6 from J; bases not matched to a gene: 4. This CDR3 has 14 amino acids. CDR3 DNA: TGCGCCAGCAGCCGGACAGGGAGCGATGAAAAACTGTTTTTT. Its translation is CASSRTGSDEKLFF.

This clonotype has a count of ten or more. J is TRBJ2-5 and V is TRBV5-6, with 12 bases identical to TRBD1. This CDR3 contains 16 residues. CDR1 SGHDT and CDR2 YYEEEE come from the germline V gene. Unmatched junction bases numbered 8, after V lost 3 bases and J lost 5 bases. The CDR3 loop reads CASSYGTGGAWETQYF. In DNA, the CDR3 is TGTGCCAGCAGCTACGGGACAGGGGGCGCATGGGAGACCCAGTACTTC.

The chain carries TRBV7-9 and TRBJ1-3; 7 positions match TRBD1. After removal of 5 bases from V and 8 bases from J, the junction contained 18 bases not matched to a gene. The CDR3 runs to 17 residues. Germline V gene data show CDR1 as SEHNR and CDR2 as FQNEAQ (reference sequence). DNA of the CDR3: TGTGCCAGCAGCCCTTACACAGGGGTAGAATATGGCTACACCATATATTTT. Its translation: CASSPYTGVEYGYTIYF.

This clonotype appeared a single time. A much larger clone lies a single base off, so this may be a read error. V and J are TRBV2 and TRBJ1-2, with 12 bases matching TRBD1. V lost 4 bases, J lost 8 bases, and 11 bases stayed unmatched. CDR1 SNHLY and CDR2 FYNNEI come from the germline V gene. This CDR3 has 16 residues. CDR3 nucleotide sequence: TGTGCCAGCAGTGCGCGCACCGGGACAGGGGGCGGAGGCTACACCTTC. It codes for CASSARTGTGGGGYTF.

This clonotype was recorded at least ten times. The rearrangement uses TRBV10-1 and TRBJ2-3, with a tentative D call TRBD2 (5 bases). The germline gives CDR1 WNHNN, CDR2 SYGVQD (reference sequence). This CDR3 spans 13 amino acids. The V end lost 3 bases, the J end lost 5 bases, and 9 bases lay between the germline ends. The CDR3 DNA reads as TGCGCCAGCAGTGAAACTAGAGGAGATACGCAGTATTTT. Translated: CASSETRGDTQYF.

The V call is TRBV27, the J call TRBJ1-4; D is undetermined. The CDR3 totals 14 residues. V lost 11 bases, J lost 3 bases, and 16 bases lay in between. The germline CDR1 and CDR2 sequences are MNHEY and SMNVEV (reference sequence). Here the CDR3 DNA reads TGTGCCGGCCAACCCAGGCAGTCTAATGAAAAACTGTTTTTT. This sequence encodes CAGQPRQSNEKLFF.

This chain links TRBV10-3 with TRBJ2-7; 12 positions agree with TRBD2. Unmatched junction bases numbered 4, after V lost 10 bases and J lost 3 bases. The length of the CDR3 is 13 residues. Germline assignment: CDR1 ENHRY and CDR2 SYGVKD. CDR3: CASLAGGVYEQYF. The CDR3 DNA follows: TGTGCCAGTCTAGCGGGAGGGGTCTACGAGCAGTACTTC.

In the case of this clonotype: At one end, the junction sequence differs from germline, possibly due to a read error. The chain uses TRBV20-1 and TRBJ1-5, with TRBD1 matching over 7 bases. Per the germline V gene, CDR1 is DFQATT and CDR2 is SNEGSKA (reference sequence). This CDR3 spans 15 amino acids. CDR3 residues: CSAKEDRYSNQLQHF. CDR3 bases: TGCAGTGCTAAGGAGGACAGGTATAGCAATCAGCTCCAGCATTTT.

The chain recombines TRBV29-1 with TRBJ2-2; the match to TRBD2 covers 11 bases. Germline V lookup: CDR1 SQVTM, CDR2 ANQGSEA. V gave up 0 bases and J gave up 7 bases; unmatched junction bases: 10. The CDR3 is made up of 17 amino acids. The CDR3 protein is CSVEDGSGTSGYGELFF. The CDR3 nucleotides read TGCAGCGTTGAAGATGGCTCCGGGACTAGCGGCTACGGGGAGCTGTTTTTT.

This clonotype was seen just once. Since a much larger clone is just one base distant, this may be a read error. The V and J genes are TRBV6-5 and TRBJ2-2; 7 bases are shared with TRBD2. Germline loops: CDR1 MNHEY, CDR2 SVGAGI. This CDR3 is built from 16 residues. The CDR3 loop reads CVSSLGLVSNTGELFF. DNA for the CDR3: TGTGTCAGCAGTCTAGGACTAGTTTCGAACACCGGGGAGCTGTTTTTT.